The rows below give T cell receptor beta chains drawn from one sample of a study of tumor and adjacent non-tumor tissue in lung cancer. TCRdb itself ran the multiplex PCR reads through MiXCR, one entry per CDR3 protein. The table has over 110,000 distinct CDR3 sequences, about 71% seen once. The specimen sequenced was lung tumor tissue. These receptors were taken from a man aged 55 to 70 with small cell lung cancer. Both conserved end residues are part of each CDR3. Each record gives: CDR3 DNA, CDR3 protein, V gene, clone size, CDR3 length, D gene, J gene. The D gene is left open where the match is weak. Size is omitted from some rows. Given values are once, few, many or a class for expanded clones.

CDR3nt: TGCATCGTTGACAGCGGGAGGAGCACAGATATGCAGTATTTT
CDR3aa: CIVDSGRSTDMQYF
v_gene: TRBV29-1
abundance: NA
len: 14
d_gene: TRBD2
j_gene: TRBJ2-3

CDR3nt: TGTGCCAGCGGCTTAGACGGAAACAATGAGCAATCCTTC
CDR3aa: CASGLDGNNEQSF
v_gene: TRBV11-3
abundance: NA
len: 13
d_gene: NA
j_gene: TRBJ2-1

CDR3nt: TGTGCCAGCAGCCGGACTAGCAACAGTGAGCAGTTCTTC
CDR3aa: CASSRTSNSEQFF
v_gene: TRBV7-3
abundance: few
len: 13
d_gene: TRBD2
j_gene: TRBJ2-1

CDR3nt: TGTGCCAGCAGCCGGACAGGGAGGGCTCAAGAGACCCAGTACTTC
CDR3aa: CASSRTGRAQETQYF
v_gene: TRBV6-5
abundance: many
len: 15
d_gene: NA
j_gene: TRBJ2-5

CDR3nt: TGTGCCAGCTCCCTACAGTTCACGAACACCGGGGAGCTGTTTTTT
CDR3aa: CASSLQFTNTGELFF
v_gene: TRBV9
abundance: NA
len: 15
d_gene: NA
j_gene: TRBJ2-2

CDR3nt: TGCAGTGCTAGAGGACTCCTCACTATGAACACTGAAGCTTTCTTT
CDR3aa: CSARGLLTMNTEAFF
v_gene: TRBV20-1
abundance: NA
len: 15
d_gene: NA
j_gene: TRBJ1-1

CDR3nt: TGTGCCAGCAGCCCCTCCAGGGGCCAGGCTGAGCAGATCTTC
CDR3aa: CASSPSRGQAEQIF
v_gene: TRBV11-3
abundance: NA
len: 14
d_gene: NA
j_gene: TRBJ2-1

CDR3nt: TGTGCCAGCAGTTTCCTAACCGGGACAGGGGGCGCCGGCGGGGAGCTGTTTTTT
CDR3aa: CASSFLTGTGGAGGELFF
v_gene: TRBV6-6
abundance: many
len: 18
d_gene: TRBD1
j_gene: TRBJ2-2

CDR3nt: TGTGCCAGCAGCTCCCGACAGGGATATAGGACCAGGGAGCTATTTTTT
CDR3aa: CASSSRQGYRTRELFF
v_gene: TRBV11-1
abundance: NA
len: 16
d_gene: TRBD1
j_gene: TRBJ2-2

CDR3nt: TGTAGTGCTCCGACTAGCGGGGTAAGAGATACGCACTATTTT
CDR3aa: CSAPTSGVRDTHYF
v_gene: TRBV20-1
abundance: NA
len: 14
d_gene: TRBD2
j_gene: TRBJ2-3

CDR3nt: TGTGCCAGCAGCAGGACTGGCGACGAGCAGTTCTTC
CDR3aa: CASSRTGDEQFF
v_gene: TRBV4-2
abundance: NA
len: 12
d_gene: NA
j_gene: TRBJ2-1

CDR3nt: TGTGCCAGCAGCTTAGAAGGGCTTAACTCCTACAATGAGCAGTTCTTC
CDR3aa: CASSLEGLNSYNEQFF
v_gene: TRBV11-3
abundance: many
len: 16
d_gene: NA
j_gene: TRBJ2-1

CDR3nt: TGCAGTGCTAGGCATAACGTGAACACTGAAGCTTTCTTT
CDR3aa: CSARHNVNTEAFF
v_gene: TRBV20-1
abundance: NA
len: 13
d_gene: NA
j_gene: TRBJ1-1

CDR3nt: TGCAGTGCTATGAAACGGCTAGCGGGAGGCGGGAGATACAATGAGCAGTTCTTC
CDR3aa: CSAMKRLAGGGRYNEQFF
v_gene: TRBV20-1
abundance: NA
len: 18
d_gene: TRBD2
j_gene: TRBJ2-1

CDR3nt: TGTGGCTGGACGAAGGGTTACTCCTACGAGCAGTACTTC
CDR3aa: CGWTKGYSYEQYF
v_gene: TRBV30
abundance: NA
len: 13
d_gene: NA
j_gene: TRBJ2-7

CDR3nt: TGTGCCAGCAGGTCGACTAGCAGCCACATAGATACGCAGTATTTT
CDR3aa: CASRSTSSHIDTQYF
v_gene: TRBV6-5
abundance: NA
len: 15
d_gene: TRBD2
j_gene: TRBJ2-3

CDR3nt: TGTGCCAGCAGCCCTCCGGGTTTGGGGAGCAGCTCCTACGAGCAGTACTTC
CDR3aa: CASSPPGLGSSSYEQYF
v_gene: TRBV11-3
abundance: few
len: 17
d_gene: NA
j_gene: TRBJ2-7

CDR3nt: TGTGCCAGCAGCTTAAGTCTCTCCTACGAGCAGTACTTC
CDR3aa: CASSLSLSYEQYF
v_gene: TRBV11-2
abundance: many
len: 13
d_gene: NA
j_gene: TRBJ2-7

CDR3nt: TGTGCCAGCAGCCCCAGGGGGACAGAGAGAGTACGGCTGTTTTTT
CDR3aa: CASSPRGTERVRLFF
v_gene: TRBV5-5
abundance: many
len: 15
d_gene: TRBD1
j_gene: TRBJ2-2

CDR3nt: TGCAGTGCTAACGGGAGAGCGGATCAGCCCCAGCATTTT
CDR3aa: CSANGRADQPQHF
v_gene: TRBV20-1
abundance: many
len: 13
d_gene: NA
j_gene: TRBJ1-5

CDR3nt: TGCAGTGCTAGAGATGTCCGTCGAAATCAGCCCCATTATTTT
CDR3aa: CSARDVRRNQPHYF
v_gene: TRBV20-1
abundance: NA
len: 14
d_gene: NA
j_gene: TRBJ1-5

CDR3nt: TGCAGCGGCAGCAGGAGTCTTAAAACTAACACAGATACGCAGTATTTT
CDR3aa: CSGSRSLKTNTDTQYF
v_gene: TRBV29-1
abundance: NA
len: 16
d_gene: NA
j_gene: TRBJ2-3

CDR3nt: TGCATTGCTAGGGCGATAAATGAGCAGTTCTTC
CDR3aa: CIARAINEQFF
v_gene: TRBV20-1
abundance: NA
len: 11
d_gene: NA
j_gene: TRBJ2-1

CDR3nt: TGTGCCAGCAGCCCCCCGGGACTAGCGAAATACAATGAGCAGTCCTTC
CDR3aa: CASSPPGLAKYNEQSF
v_gene: TRBV6-2/TRBV6-3
abundance: once
len: 16
d_gene: TRBD2
j_gene: TRBJ2-1

CDR3nt: TGTGCCAGCAGCTTCTCGTACACGAGCTCCTACAATGAGCAGTTCTTC
CDR3aa: CASSFSYTSSYNEQFF
v_gene: TRBV6-5
abundance: NA
len: 16
d_gene: NA
j_gene: TRBJ2-1

CDR3nt: TGTGCCAGCAGTTACACCGCCCCTATAGGGACAGGAATTGCCTACGAGCAGTACTTC
CDR3aa: CASSYTAPIGTGIAYEQYF
v_gene: TRBV6-5
abundance: NA
len: 19
d_gene: TRBD1
j_gene: TRBJ2-7

CDR3nt: TGCAGTGCTAGAGATCCCGAGGCTCGCGCCAATGATCAGTTCTTC
CDR3aa: CSARDPEARANDQFF
v_gene: TRBV20-1
abundance: NA
len: 15
d_gene: NA
j_gene: TRBJ2-1

CDR3nt: TGCGCCAACAGCCAAGATCGGGGGGCCAACAATGAGCAGTTCTTC
CDR3aa: CANSQDRGANNEQFF
v_gene: TRBV4-1
abundance: NA
len: 15
d_gene: NA
j_gene: TRBJ2-1

CDR3nt: TGTGCCAGCAGTGACCCAGTTCGAAGCTCCTACAATGAGCAGTTCTTC
CDR3aa: CASSDPVRSSYNEQFF
v_gene: TRBV6-1
abundance: many
len: 16
d_gene: NA
j_gene: TRBJ2-1

CDR3nt: TGCAGTGCTATAGTTGGGGGACAGGGGAGGCTAGCGGGACGAAATGAGCAGTTCTTC
CDR3aa: CSAIVGGQGRLAGRNEQFF
v_gene: TRBV20-1
abundance: NA
len: 19
d_gene: NA
j_gene: TRBJ2-1

CDR3nt: TGCAGCGTCAGACTAGCGGGAGATGCGAAGACCCAGTACTTC
CDR3aa: CSVRLAGDAKTQYF
v_gene: TRBV29-1
abundance: NA
len: 14
d_gene: TRBD2
j_gene: TRBJ2-5

CDR3nt: TGTGCCAGCAGCCGCGCTGGGGGGGGACTCACAGATGCGCAGTATTTT
CDR3aa: CASSRAGGGLTDAQYF
v_gene: TRBV7-9
abundance: NA
len: 16
d_gene: TRBD2
j_gene: TRBJ2-3

CDR3nt: TGTGCCAGCAAGGGGAGAGTGAACACCGGGGAGCTGTTTTTT
CDR3aa: CASKGRVNTGELFF
v_gene: TRBV5-6
abundance: NA
len: 14
d_gene: NA
j_gene: TRBJ2-2

CDR3nt: TGTGTCAGCAGCTTTGTGGGACTCATAAACAGTGAAGCTTTCTTT
CDR3aa: CVSSFVGLINSEAFF
v_gene: TRBV11-2
abundance: NA
len: 15
d_gene: NA
j_gene: TRBJ1-1

CDR3nt: TGTGCTGGCAGTTCCACAGGACCCTACGAGCAGTACTTC
CDR3aa: CAGSSTGPYEQYF
v_gene: TRBV6-2/TRBV6-3
abundance: few
len: 13
d_gene: NA
j_gene: TRBJ2-7

CDR3nt: TGCAGTACTATTCGGTCAGGGTGGAGCAATCAGCCCCAGCATTTT
CDR3aa: CSTIRSGWSNQPQHF
v_gene: TRBV20-1
abundance: NA
len: 15
d_gene: NA
j_gene: TRBJ1-5

CDR3nt: TGCAGCGTCGTCCTCCTAGCGGGAGCGAATGGGCAGTTCTTC
CDR3aa: CSVVLLAGANGQFF
v_gene: TRBV29-1
abundance: NA
len: 14
d_gene: TRBD2
j_gene: TRBJ2-1

CDR3nt: TGTGCCAGCAGCCCAGGGGTAGGAAGCTCTGGGGCCAACGTCCTGACTTTC
CDR3aa: CASSPGVGSSGANVLTF
v_gene: TRBV7-6
abundance: NA
len: 17
d_gene: NA
j_gene: TRBJ2-6

CDR3nt: TGTGCCAGCAGCTTGGGGCGGTCCTCTGGGGCCAACGTCCTGACTTTC
CDR3aa: CASSLGRSSGANVLTF
v_gene: TRBV5-8
abundance: few
len: 16
d_gene: NA
j_gene: TRBJ2-6

CDR3nt: TGCAGTGCTAGAGTAGGAACGGGCCCTAAAAACATTCAGTACTTC
CDR3aa: CSARVGTGPKNIQYF
v_gene: TRBV20-1
abundance: many
len: 15
d_gene: NA
j_gene: TRBJ2-4

CDR3nt: TGTGCCACCAGTGATTCCGTAGTAAACACCGGGGAGCTGTTTTTT
CDR3aa: CATSDSVVNTGELFF
v_gene: TRBV24-1
abundance: few
len: 15
d_gene: NA
j_gene: TRBJ2-2

CDR3nt: TGTGCCAGCAGCTCTTCCAGACAAAACTCTCGGGCCAACGCCCTGACTTTC
CDR3aa: CASSSSRQNSRANALTF
v_gene: TRBV11-2
abundance: NA
len: 17
d_gene: NA
j_gene: TRBJ2-6

CDR3nt: TGTGCCAGCAGACTCGACAGTGAGGTAACCGGGGAGCTGTTTTTT
CDR3aa: CASRLDSEVTGELFF
v_gene: TRBV28
abundance: NA
len: 15
d_gene: NA
j_gene: TRBJ2-2

CDR3nt: TGCAGTGCTAGACGCCCCTGGACAGGGGGCAAAGATACGCAGTATTTT
CDR3aa: CSARRPWTGGKDTQYF
v_gene: TRBV20-1
abundance: NA
len: 16
d_gene: TRBD1
j_gene: TRBJ2-3

CDR3nt: TGTGCCAGCAGCTGGAAGGGGCTAGCGGTAAGCTCTGGGGCCAACGTCCTGACTTTC
CDR3aa: CASSWKGLAVSSGANVLTF
v_gene: TRBV5-6
abundance: few
len: 19
d_gene: TRBD2
j_gene: TRBJ2-6

CDR3nt: TGTGTCAGCAGGACAGAGTCATACAATGAAGCTTTCTTT
CDR3aa: CVSRTESYNEAFF
v_gene: TRBV6-6
abundance: NA
len: 13
d_gene: NA
j_gene: TRBJ1-1

CDR3nt: TGCGCCAGCAGCCAACATCGATTAGCGGCCCACAATGAGCAGTTCTTC
CDR3aa: CASSQHRLAAHNEQFF
v_gene: TRBV4-1
abundance: NA
len: 16
d_gene: NA
j_gene: TRBJ2-1

CDR3nt: TGTGCCATCAGGGGGACAGATAGAATAGATACGCAGTATTTT
CDR3aa: CAIRGTDRIDTQYF
v_gene: TRBV10-3
abundance: NA
len: 14
d_gene: TRBD1
j_gene: TRBJ2-3

CDR3nt: TGTGCCACCAACCCTGGGATTTACAATGAGCAGTTCTTC
CDR3aa: CATNPGIYNEQFF
v_gene: TRBV6-2/TRBV6-3
abundance: NA
len: 13
d_gene: NA
j_gene: TRBJ2-1

CDR3nt: TGTGCCAGCAGCCCGAACAGGGTCGCCACAGATACGCAGTATTTT
CDR3aa: CASSPNRVATDTQYF
v_gene: TRBV5-6
abundance: few
len: 15
d_gene: NA
j_gene: TRBJ2-3

CDR3nt: TGCAGTGCTATAGGATTAGCGGGGACCACAGATACGCAGTATTTT
CDR3aa: CSAIGLAGTTDTQYF
v_gene: TRBV20-1
abundance: many
len: 15
d_gene: TRBD2
j_gene: TRBJ2-3

CDR3nt: TGCAGTGCTAGAGATCAAGCAGGGAAGGGGAAACTGTTTTTT
CDR3aa: CSARDQAGKGKLFF
v_gene: TRBV20-1
abundance: NA
len: 14
d_gene: NA
j_gene: TRBJ1-4

CDR3nt: TGTGCCAGCAGCCCTAGTAGGACCTCTAGAAACACCATATATTTT
CDR3aa: CASSPSRTSRNTIYF
v_gene: TRBV6-5
abundance: NA
len: 15
d_gene: NA
j_gene: TRBJ1-3

CDR3nt: TGTGCCAGCAGCCAAGATTACCCCCCTAGATTGTACGAGCAGTACTTC
CDR3aa: CASSQDYPPRLYEQYF
v_gene: TRBV4-2
abundance: NA
len: 16
d_gene: NA
j_gene: TRBJ2-7

CDR3nt: TGTACCAGCGAGCAGGGTTATCAAGAGACCCAATACTTC
CDR3aa: CTSEQGYQETQYF
v_gene: TRBV11-2
abundance: few
len: 13
d_gene: NA
j_gene: TRBJ2-5